This TCR beta chain was recovered during a study of blood T cell repertoires in COVID-19. Study-wide context: Sources were T cells, B-cell-depleted T cells, or PBMCs; the material itself was cDNA or gDNA.

The CDR3 has 14 amino acids. Germline assignment: CDR1 SGHNT and CDR2 YENEEA. The V and J ends lost 5 bases and 9 bases, in that order; junction bases with no gene match: 6. A PCR-confirmed or clinician-diagnosed COVID-19 case had contacted exposed participants within 2 weeks of entry. Sequenced by immunoSEQ multiplex PCR; TCRdb stores in-frame clones only, minus some. The sample yields around 250,000 clones, approximately 88% seen once. This TCR was recovered from a woman aged 40-49 years who had been exposed to COVID-19. The sequencing input was PBMCs or T cells enriched from blood (not recorded which). The chain employs TRBV11-3 and TRBJ2-1, with 11 bases aligning to TRBD2. The CDR3 DNA reads TGTGCCAGCAGCGCTAGCGGGAGGCAGGGTGAGCAGTTCTTC. Translated, it gives CASSASGRQGEQFF. Drawing the rest from reference TRBV11-3 and TRBJ2-1, the complete variable domain is EAGVVQSPRYKIIEKKQPVAFWCNPISGHNTLYWYLQNLGQGPELLIRYENEEAVDDSQLPKDRFSAERLKGVDSTLKIQPAELGDSAVYLCASSASGRQGEQFFGPGTRLTVL.